This T cell receptor (beta chain) was recovered during a study of blood T cells in healthy people across ages. Next came a second PCR, run for roughly 6 to 11 cycles, which used a sample-barcoded 5' primer along with a J-beta primer mix. Each cDNA molecule, via a template-switch adaptor with 12 random nucleotides, was tagged. From the 5' RACE reads, TCRdb called clonotypes with MiXCR, one entry per CDR3 protein. The sample yields 650,000 to 800,000 distinct CDR3 sequences, around two fifths seen once. Isolated per sample were at least 6 million PBMCs. Per sample, at least 5 micrograms of total RNA were extracted. CDR1 is SGDLS and CDR2 is YYNGEE in the germline V gene. The length of the CDR3 is 14 residues. The V and J ends lost 4 bases and 7 bases respectively, with 12 bases between them. Whole-study findings and limits: Observed TCR beta diversity per million T cells went down as age went up. This fall followed a roughly linear course with age.

This clonotype was counted between two and nine times. The antigen remains unidentified. The sample comprised blood. This clonotype was sampled from a man aged 55 to 70 in good health. V is TRBV9 and J is TRBJ1-6; no reliable D call. The CDR3 loop reads CASSPGLHNSPLHF. The CDR3 bases are TGTGCCAGCAGCCCAGGACTGCACAATTCACCCCTCCACTTT.